This is a list of T cell receptor beta chains from one sample in a study of CD8 T cells in ankylosing spondylitis. TCRdb fed the 5' RACE reads into MiXCR, producing one record per CDR3 protein. The sample holds approximately 100,000 distinct CDR3 sequences, 7.5% to 9% seen once. The sample taken for sequencing was blood, either unsorted or a sorted T cell fraction (not recorded which). These TCRs come from a male donor with ankylosing spondylitis or in good health (not recorded which). The CDR3 runs from the conserved cysteine through the conserved F or W. The D gene is left open where the match is weak. The size entry is marked missing in some rows and otherwise reads once, few, many or a size class.

d_call,clone_size,j_call,v_call,cdr3_aa,cdr3_nt
TRBD2,NA,TRBJ2-7,TRBV7-2,CASSSGAGGYYEQYF,TGTGCCAGCAGCTCAGGAGCGGGAGGGTACTACGAGCAGTACTTC
NA,many,TRBJ2-1,TRBV12-3/TRBV12-4,CASSLDYQGGNEQFF,TGTGCCAGCAGTTTAGATTACCAGGGGGGCAATGAGCAGTTCTTC
NA,many,TRBJ2-7,TRBV3-1,CASSQELSPLYEQYF,TGTGCCAGCAGCCAAGAGCTAAGTCCACTCTACGAGCAGTACTTC
TRBD2,many,TRBJ2-1,TRBV6-5,CASSNPLKLASYNEQFF,TGTGCCAGCAGTAACCCATTGAAACTAGCGTCATACAATGAGCAGTTCTTC
NA,many,TRBJ1-4,TRBV12-3/TRBV12-4,CASGTKGEKLFF,TGTGCCAGCGGAACTAAGGGTGAAAAACTGTTTTTT
NA,NA,TRBJ2-7,TRBV4-2,CASSPGLRSYEQYF,TGTGCCAGCAGCCCCGGGCTCCGCTCCTACGAGCAGTACTTC
TRBD2,many,TRBJ2-7,TRBV7-2,CASSDTSGVGEQYF,TGTGCCAGCAGCGACACTAGCGGGGTCGGAGAGCAGTACTTC
NA,many,TRBJ1-1,TRBV6-5,CASTRDGVTEAFF,TGTGCCAGCACCCGGGACGGAGTCACTGAAGCTTTCTTT
TRBD1,few,TRBJ1-5,TRBV7-2,CASSLDGQGGQPQHF,TGTGCCAGCAGCTTAGATGGACAGGGAGGACAGCCCCAGCATTTT
NA,many,TRBJ2-1,TRBV29-1,CSVERFGRTPFNEQFF,TGCAGCGTTGAGAGGTTCGGGCGGACACCCTTCAATGAGCAGTTCTTC
NA,many,TRBJ2-7,TRBV12-3/TRBV12-4,CASSLEAYEQYF,TGTGCCAGCAGTTTAGAGGCCTACGAGCAGTACTTC
NA,many,TRBJ2-7,TRBV7-2,CASSSPRAEQYF,TGTGCCAGCAGCTCCCCCCGGGCCGAGCAGTACTTC
NA,few,TRBJ2-7,TRBV7-8,CASSPTYSGEQYF,TGTGCCAGCAGCCCCACATACTCGGGCGAGCAGTACTTC
NA,many,TRBJ2-3,TRBV5-1,CASKMGTTGSDTQYF,TGCGCCAGCAAGATGGGGACAACTGGGTCAGATACGCAGTATTTT
TRBD2,many,TRBJ2-7,TRBV5-1,CASSLGLAGVTYEQYF,TGCGCCAGCAGCTTGGGCCTAGCGGGAGTAACCTACGAGCAGTACTTC
NA,many,TRBJ2-2,TRBV2,CASRWSLRGANTGELFF,TGTGCCAGCAGGTGGAGCCTCAGGGGCGCCAACACCGGGGAGCTGTTTTTT
NA,many,TRBJ2-5,TRBV18,CASSPGSRGETQYF,TGTGCCAGCTCACCAGGTAGTCGTGGAGAGACCCAGTACTTC
NA,many,TRBJ1-1,TRBV2,CASSRRGAATEAFF,TGTGCCAGCAGCCGGCGGGGGGCGGCCACTGAAGCTTTCTTT
NA,many,TRBJ2-4,TRBV20-1,CSATDEGNIQYF,TGCAGTGCTACCGACGAGGGAAACATTCAGTACTTC
TRBD2,many,TRBJ2-3,TRBV24-1,CATSDGGGRTDTQYF,TGTGCCACCAGTGACGGCGGGGGGAGGACAGATACGCAGTATTTT
TRBD1,many,TRBJ2-7,TRBV12-3/TRBV12-4,CASSQGQVRLYF,TGTGCCAGCAGTCAGGGACAGGTTCGGCTGTACTTC
NA,few,TRBJ1-5,TRBV19,CASSIGVAGGDHPQHF,TGTGCCAGTAGTATCGGGGTGGCGGGGGGAGACCACCCCCAGCATTTT
NA,few,TRBJ2-2,TRBV4-3,CASSQDRGPGELFF,TGCGCCAGCAGCCAAGATAGGGGACCCGGGGAGCTGTTTTTT
NA,many,TRBJ1-2,TRBV9,CASSPDIDGRYGYTF,TGTGCCAGCAGCCCAGATATTGACGGACGATATGGCTACACCTTC
NA,NA,TRBJ2-1,TRBV4-3,CASSRLHEGYNEQFF,TGCGCCAGCAGCCGATTACACGAGGGTTACAATGAGCAGTTCTTC
NA,many,TRBJ1-4,TRBV20-1,CSARDGKGDEKLFF,TGCAGTGCTAGAGATGGAAAGGGGGATGAAAAACTGTTTTTT
NA,many,TRBJ2-1,TRBV15,CATSRLFGSYNEQFF,TGTGCCACCAGCAGGTTATTTGGCTCCTACAATGAGCAGTTCTTC
TRBD2,few,TRBJ2-5,TRBV10-3,CAATGGVGETQYF,TGTGCCGCAACTGGGGGGGTAGGAGAGACCCAGTACTTC
NA,many,TRBJ1-4,TRBV12-3/TRBV12-4,CASSFNRALGEKLFF,TGTGCCAGCAGTTTTAACAGGGCCCTGGGAGAAAAACTGTTTTTT
NA,NA,TRBJ2-7,TRBV20-1,CSANPGYGQYF,TGCAGTGCTAACCCGGGATACGGGCAGTACTTC
NA,many,TRBJ2-2,TRBV4-2,CASSQDEGSYTGELFF,TGTGCCAGCAGCCAAGATGAGGGGAGTTACACCGGGGAGCTGTTTTTT
TRBD2,many,TRBJ2-7,TRBV20-1,CSARDGGTSAYEQYF,TGCAGTGCTAGAGATGGGGGGACTAGCGCCTACGAGCAGTACTTC
TRBD1,few,TRBJ2-6,TRBV7-6,CASSSGQGSGANVLTF,TGTGCCAGCAGCTCGGGACAGGGGTCTGGGGCCAACGTCCTGACTTTC
TRBD1,many,TRBJ1-2,TRBV4-3,CASSPGTGLAGYTF,TGCGCCAGCAGCCCCGGGACAGGGCTCGCAGGCTACACCTTC
NA,many,TRBJ2-4,TRBV21-1,CASIDPGAKNIQYF,TGTGCCAGCATCGACCCCGGGGCCAAAAACATTCAGTACTTC
NA,many,TRBJ2-6,TRBV10-3,CAISEPVPSGANVLTF,TGTGCCATCAGTGAGCCGGTTCCCTCTGGGGCCAACGTCCTGACTTTC
NA,many,TRBJ1-4,TRBV28,CASSLGATATNEKLFF,TGTGCCAGCAGTTTAGGGGCTACTGCAACTAATGAAAAACTGTTTTTT
NA,many,TRBJ2-7,TRBV7-9,CASSFRDTSYEQYF,TGTGCCAGCAGCTTTCGGGACACCTCCTACGAGCAGTACTTC
NA,many,TRBJ2-3,TRBV6-5,CASSYSIGGTTDTQYF,TGTGCCAGCAGTTACTCGATCGGCGGGACTACAGATACGCAGTATTTT
NA,many,TRBJ1-4,TRBV20-1,CSATGPGIDEKLFF,TGCAGTGCTACAGGGCCCGGAATAGACGAAAAACTGTTTTTT
NA,many,TRBJ2-5,TRBV20-1,CSARDLIQGTKETQYF,TGCAGTGCTAGAGATTTAATCCAGGGGACGAAAGAGACCCAGTACTTC
TRBD1,many,TRBJ2-1,TRBV29-1,CSVFPGQGGNEQFF,TGCAGCGTGTTCCCGGGACAGGGAGGCAATGAGCAGTTCTTC
TRBD1,many,TRBJ1-2,TRBV4-3,CASSQSSGTAPNYGYTF,TGCGCCAGCAGCCAATCTAGCGGGACAGCCCCTAACTATGGCTACACCTTC
TRBD1,many,TRBJ2-2,TRBV18,CASSPLTGELAGELFF,TGTGCCAGCTCACCACTGACAGGGGAGCTCGCCGGGGAGCTGTTTTTT
TRBD2,few,TRBJ2-5,TRBV5-1,CASRLAGFVQETQYF,TGCGCCAGCAGGCTAGCGGGTTTCGTACAAGAGACCCAGTACTTC
NA,NA,TRBJ1-3,TRBV4-3,CASSQVRGETGNTIYF,TGCGCCAGCAGCCAAGTCCGGGGAGAGACTGGAAACACCATATATTTT
NA,many,TRBJ2-1,TRBV6-2/TRBV6-3,CASSYIGGIYNEQFF,TGTGCCAGCAGTTATATCGGCGGGATCTACAATGAGCAGTTCTTC
NA,many,TRBJ2-7,TRBV5-5,CASSRQDYEQYF,TGTGCCAGCAGCCGCCAAGATTACGAGCAGTACTTC
NA,many,TRBJ2-2,TRBV2,CASTYSGELFF,TGTGCCAGCACCTACTCCGGGGAGCTGTTTTTT
NA,many,TRBJ1-1,TRBV5-5,CASSLAGGGRTEAFF,TGTGCCAGCAGCTTGGCGGGGGGAGGAAGAACTGAAGCTTTCTTT
TRBD2,few,TRBJ2-3,TRBV30,CAWSPGLVTDTQYF,TGTGCCTGGAGCCCGGGACTAGTAACAGATACGCAGTATTTT
NA,NA,TRBJ1-1,TRBV20-1,CCALDTTSFNTEAFF,TGCTGTGCTTTGGACACGACTTCATTTAACACTGAAGCTTTCTTT
TRBD2,few,TRBJ2-1,TRBV7-8,CASSLDGLVGYNEQFF,TGTGCCAGCAGCTTAGATGGACTAGTAGGATACAATGAGCAGTTCTTC